A selection of T cell receptor beta chains follows, all from one sample in a study of beta chain features in type 1 diabetes. Generated by immunoSEQ multiplex PCR, the TCRdb table keeps only in-frame clones and is missing some. The sample includes fewer than 900,000 clones, about a sixth of them seen just once. The sample taken for sequencing was naive CD4+ T cells from blood. Receptors originate from a woman between 18 and 29 years old in good health. Each CDR3 is given with its conserved first and last residue. The D gene is left open where the match is weak. Clone size appears in some rows only: once, few, many, or a class for an expanded clone.

TGTGCCAGCAGCACTCTAGCGGGAGCTCCCTACGAGCAGTACTTC CASSTLAGAPYEQYF NA TRBV7-2 TRBD2 TRBJ2-7
TGTGCCAGCAGTACCATGCGACTCTCCTACAATGAGCAGTTCTTC CASSTMRLSYNEQFF few TRBV28 NA TRBJ2-1
TGTGCCAGCAGCTTAGTAGGCAGGGATCCCTACGAGCAGTACTTC CASSLVGRDPYEQYF few TRBV11-2 NA TRBJ2-7
TGCAGCGTTGAAGAGCCGGAGCTCGGCAATGAGCAGTTCTTC CSVEEPELGNEQFF NA TRBV29-1 NA TRBJ2-1
TGTGCCAGCAGGGACCCCCCCGGACACCGTTACGAGCAGTACTTC CASRDPPGHRYEQYF NA TRBV6-6 NA TRBJ2-7
TGTGCCAGCAGCCTCGATATCGCCCGGCCCAATGAGCAGTTCTTC CASSLDIARPNEQFF NA TRBV7-9 NA TRBJ2-1
TGTGCCAGCAGTGAATCCGGCACAGATACGCAGTATTTT CASSESGTDTQYF NA TRBV25-1 NA TRBJ2-3
TGTGCCAGCAGTTTGACGCAGGGCCGGAAAAAACTGTTTTTT CASSLTQGRKKLFF NA TRBV28 NA TRBJ1-4
TGTGCCAGCAGACCCCGTTCGTGGAGATCCTACAATGAGCAGTTCTTC CASRPRSWRSYNEQFF NA TRBV28 NA TRBJ2-1
TGTGCCAGCAGTTACTCCACCAGACCACTTTACTACGAGCAGTACTTC CASSYSTRPLYYEQYF NA TRBV6-5 NA TRBJ2-7
TGCGCCAGCAGCCAAGGAAGGGGGAACTCCTACAATGAGCAGTTCTTC CASSQGRGNSYNEQFF few TRBV4-3 NA TRBJ2-1
TGTGCCAGCAGCTTACAGGGGTACTACAATGAGCAGTTCTTC CASSLQGYYNEQFF NA TRBV7-2 NA TRBJ2-1
TGTGCCACCAGCAGAGGGGGAGGCGGGAGTGGGCCCAATGAGCAGTTCTTC CATSRGGGGSGPNEQFF NA TRBV15 TRBD2 TRBJ2-1
TGTGCCAGCAGCCCGACAGCAAAGGGAACCTACGAGCAGTACTTC CASSPTAKGTYEQYF few TRBV5-6 NA TRBJ2-7
TGTGCCAGCAGCCTTCGCAGGGGGTCTAAGTACCAAGAGACCCAGTACTTC CASSLRRGSKYQETQYF NA TRBV11-2 TRBD1 TRBJ2-5
TGTGCCAGCAGCCGAACGAATGAGCAGTTCTTC CASSRTNEQFF few TRBV7-9 NA TRBJ2-1
TGTGCCAGCAGACCATTCGACAGATCCTATGGCTACACCTTC CASRPFDRSYGYTF NA TRBV28 NA TRBJ1-2
TGTGCCAGCAGCTTTGGAGACAGGGGTGCTGAAGCTTTCTTT CASSFGDRGAEAFF NA TRBV5-6 TRBD1 TRBJ1-1